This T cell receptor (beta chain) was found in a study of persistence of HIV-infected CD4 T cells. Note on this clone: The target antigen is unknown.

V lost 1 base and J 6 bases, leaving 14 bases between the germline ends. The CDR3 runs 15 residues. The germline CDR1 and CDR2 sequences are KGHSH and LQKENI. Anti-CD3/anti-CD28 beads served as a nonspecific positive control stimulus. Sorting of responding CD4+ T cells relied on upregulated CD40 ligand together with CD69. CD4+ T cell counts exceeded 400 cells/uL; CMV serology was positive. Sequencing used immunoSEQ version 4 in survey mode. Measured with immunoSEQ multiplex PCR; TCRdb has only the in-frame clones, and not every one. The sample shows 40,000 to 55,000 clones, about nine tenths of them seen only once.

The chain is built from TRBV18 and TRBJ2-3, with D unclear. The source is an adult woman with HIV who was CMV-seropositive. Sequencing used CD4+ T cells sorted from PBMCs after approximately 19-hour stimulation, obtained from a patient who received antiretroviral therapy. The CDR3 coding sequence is TGTGCCAGCTCACCACTTGGAGCGCCGTCTGATACGCAGTATTTT. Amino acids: CASSPLGAPSDTQYF.